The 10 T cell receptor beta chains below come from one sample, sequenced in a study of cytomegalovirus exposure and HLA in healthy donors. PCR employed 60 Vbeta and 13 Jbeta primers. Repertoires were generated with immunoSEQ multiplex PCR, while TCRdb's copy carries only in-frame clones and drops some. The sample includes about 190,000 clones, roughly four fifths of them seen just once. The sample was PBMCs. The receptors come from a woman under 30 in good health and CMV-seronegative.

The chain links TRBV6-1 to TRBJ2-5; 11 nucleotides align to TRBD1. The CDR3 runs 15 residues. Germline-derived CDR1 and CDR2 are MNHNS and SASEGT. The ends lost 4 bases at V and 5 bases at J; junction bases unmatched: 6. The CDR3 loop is CASSGKDRGRETQYF. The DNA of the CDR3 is TGTGCCAGCAGTGGGAAGGACAGGGGGCGTGAGACCCAGTACTTC.

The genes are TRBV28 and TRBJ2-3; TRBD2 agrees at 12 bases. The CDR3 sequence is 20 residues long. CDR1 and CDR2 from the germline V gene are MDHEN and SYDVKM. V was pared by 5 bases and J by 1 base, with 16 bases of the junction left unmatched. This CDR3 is CASSPTPGTSGPWGTDTQYF. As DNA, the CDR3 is TGTGCCAGCAGTCCGACGCCCGGGACTAGCGGGCCCTGGGGCACAGATACGCAGTATTTT.

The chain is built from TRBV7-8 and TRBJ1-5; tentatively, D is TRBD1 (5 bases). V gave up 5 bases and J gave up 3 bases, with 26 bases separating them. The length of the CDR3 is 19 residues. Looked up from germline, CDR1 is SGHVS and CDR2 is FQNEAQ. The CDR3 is CASSPRVGQAFVNNQPQHF. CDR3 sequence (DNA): TGTGCCAGCAGCCCCCGTGTCGGACAAGCATTTGTCAACAATCAGCCCCAGCATTTT.

The CDR3 protein is CASSLGLVAGENEQFF. CDR3 coding DNA: TGCGCCAGCAGCTTGGGGCTCGTAGCGGGAGAGAATGAGCAGTTCTTC. The rearrangement joins TRBV5-1 to TRBJ2-1, with 9 nucleotides matching TRBD2. The CDR3 is 16 amino acids. V trimming: 0 bases; J trimming: 7 bases; junction bases outside the gene matches: 8. Germline CDR1 and CDR2: SGHRS and YFSETQ. The entire variable domain, with the rest obtained from reference TRBV5-1 and TRBJ2-1, is as follows: KAGVTQTPRYLIKTRGQQVTLSCSPISGHRSVSWYQQTPGQGLQFLFEYFSETQRNKGNFPGRFSGRQFSNSRSEMNVSTLELGDSALYLCASSLGLVAGENEQFFGPGTRLTVL.

The CDR3 DNA reads as TGTGCCAGTAGTGCCCAACACCTATCCGGGACAGTGGCCTATGGCTACACCTTC. Translated, it gives CASSAQHLSGTVAYGYTF. V is TRBV19 and J is TRBJ1-2, with 7 bases lining up with TRBD1. Germline V lookup: CDR1 LNHDA, CDR2 SQIVND (reference sequence). This CDR3 has 18 residues. J lost 4 bases, V lost 5 bases, and 19 bases had no gene match.

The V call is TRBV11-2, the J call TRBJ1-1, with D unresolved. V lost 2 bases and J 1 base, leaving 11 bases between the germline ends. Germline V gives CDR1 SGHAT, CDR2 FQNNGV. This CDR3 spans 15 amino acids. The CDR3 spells CASSLRRIENTEAFF. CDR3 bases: TGTGCCAGCAGCTTACGGCGGATAGAGAACACTGAAGCTTTCTTT.

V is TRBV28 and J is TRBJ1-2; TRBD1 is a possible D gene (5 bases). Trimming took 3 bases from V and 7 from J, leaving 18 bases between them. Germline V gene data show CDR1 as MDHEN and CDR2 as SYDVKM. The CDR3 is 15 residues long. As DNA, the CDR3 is TGTGCCAGCAGTTTGACCCCTGTCCAGGGCTCTGGCTACACCTTC. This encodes CASSLTPVQGSGYTF.

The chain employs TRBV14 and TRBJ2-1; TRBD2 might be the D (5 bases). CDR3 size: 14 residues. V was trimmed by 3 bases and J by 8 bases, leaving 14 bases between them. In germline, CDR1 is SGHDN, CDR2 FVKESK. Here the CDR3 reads CASSQDSNWDEQFF. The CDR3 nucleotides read TGTGCCAGCAGCCAGGACTCAAACTGGGATGAGCAGTTCTTC. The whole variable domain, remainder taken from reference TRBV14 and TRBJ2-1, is EAGVTQFPSHSVIEKGQTVTLRCDPISGHDNLYWYRRVMGKEIKFLLHFVKESKQDESGMPNNRFLAERTGGTYSTLKVQPAELEDSGVYFCASSQDSNWDEQFFGPGTRLTVL.

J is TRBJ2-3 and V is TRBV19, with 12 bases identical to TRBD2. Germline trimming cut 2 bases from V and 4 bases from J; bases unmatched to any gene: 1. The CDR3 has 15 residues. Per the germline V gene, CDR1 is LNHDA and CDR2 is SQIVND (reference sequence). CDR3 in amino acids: CASSILAGGADTQYF. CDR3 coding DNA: TGTGCCAGTAGTATACTAGCGGGGGGGGCAGATACGCAGTATTTT.

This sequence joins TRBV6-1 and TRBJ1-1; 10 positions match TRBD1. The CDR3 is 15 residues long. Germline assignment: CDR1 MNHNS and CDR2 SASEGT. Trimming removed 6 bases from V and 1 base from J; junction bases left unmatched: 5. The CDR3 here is CASRTGGHRNTEAFF. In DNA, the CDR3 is TGTGCCAGCAGGACAGGGGGCCATCGGAACACTGAAGCTTTCTTT.